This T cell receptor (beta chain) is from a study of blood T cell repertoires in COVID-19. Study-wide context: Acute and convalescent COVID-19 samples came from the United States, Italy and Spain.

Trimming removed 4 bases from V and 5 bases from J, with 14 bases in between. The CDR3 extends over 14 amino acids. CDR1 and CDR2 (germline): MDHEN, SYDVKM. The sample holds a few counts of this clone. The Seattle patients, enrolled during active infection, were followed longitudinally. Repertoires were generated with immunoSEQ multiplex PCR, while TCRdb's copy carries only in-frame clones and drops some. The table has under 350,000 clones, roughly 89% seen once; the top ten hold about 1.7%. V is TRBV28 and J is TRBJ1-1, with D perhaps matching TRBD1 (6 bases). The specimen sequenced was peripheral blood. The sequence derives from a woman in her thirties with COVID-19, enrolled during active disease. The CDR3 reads CASSCYRERTEAFF. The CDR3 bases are TGTGCCAGCAGTTGTTACAGGGAAAGGACTGAAGCTTTCTTT.